The 11 T cell receptor beta chains below come from one sample, sequenced in a study of cytomegalovirus exposure and HLA in healthy donors. The PCR contained 60 Vbeta and 13 Jbeta primers. Sequenced by immunoSEQ multiplex PCR; TCRdb stores in-frame clones only, minus some. The sample table sets out 150,000 to 200,000 clones. Sequences were obtained from PBMCs. The receptors originated from a woman aged 18-30 years in good health and CMV-seropositive.

The chain links TRBV5-1 to TRBJ1-5; no reliable D call. V gave up 0 bases and J gave up 2 bases, with 6 bases separating them. The CDR3 extends over 14 amino acids. Per the germline V gene, CDR1 is SGHRS and CDR2 is YFSETQ. CDR3 bases: TGCGCCAGCAGCTTGGGCGTTGGCAATCAGCCCCAGCATTTT. Translation gives CASSLGVGNQPQHF. Looking up the rest from reference TRBV5-1 and TRBJ1-5 gives the full variable domain: KAGVTQTPRYLIKTRGQQVTLSCSPISGHRSVSWYQQTPGQGLQFLFEYFSETQRNKGNFPGRFSGRQFSNSRSEMNVSTLELGDSALYLCASSLGVGNQPQHFGDGTRLSIL.

The V gene is TRBV12-5, the J gene TRBJ1-5; the D gene is possibly TRBD1 (6 bases). The V gene lost 7 bases and the J gene lost 0 bases, with 22 bases spanning the gap. The CDR3 has 18 residues. From germline, CDR1 is LGHNT and CDR2 FRNRAP. The CDR3 reads CASALGSKDSYSNQPQHF. The CDR3 DNA follows: TGTGCTAGTGCCTTGGGTTCCAAGGACAGTTATAGCAATCAGCCCCAGCATTTT.

J is TRBJ1-5 and V is TRBV6-1, with TRBD1 matching 7 bases. This CDR3 has 15 residues. From germline, CDR1 is MNHNS and CDR2 SASEGT. Unmatched junction bases numbered 10, after V lost 6 bases and J lost 5 bases. As DNA, the CDR3 is TGTGCCAGCAGCGACCCGGGACAGACATATCAGCCCCAGCATTTT. Protein product: CASSDPGQTYQPQHF.

The rearrangement uses TRBV7-9 and TRBJ2-7, with TRBD2 matching 10 bases. J gave up 0 bases and V 5 bases, and 7 bases lay outside the gene matches. From germline, CDR1 is SEHNR and CDR2 FQNEAQ (reference sequence). CDR3 length: 16 residues. CDR3 in amino acids: CASSPQLAGPSYEQYF. CDR3 bases: TGTGCCAGCAGCCCTCAACTAGCGGGGCCCTCCTACGAGCAGTACTTC.

V gene TRBV30 combines with J gene TRBJ2-1; D call uncertain. CDR1 and CDR2 from the germline V gene are GTSNPN and SVGIG (reference sequence). The CDR3 is made up of 11 amino acids. Trimming shortened V by 1 base and J by 15 bases, and 13 bases separated the two germline ends. This chain's CDR3 is CAWSELPLWFF. In DNA form, the CDR3 reads TGTGCCTGGAGTGAACTCCCACTTTGGTTCTTC.

The chain recombines TRBV7-2 with TRBJ1-4; 7 bases are a match to TRBD1. Losses at the gene ends were 4 bases for V and 6 bases for J; bases not matched to a gene: 8. Germline lookup yields CDR1 SGHTA and CDR2 FQGNSA. This CDR3 has 15 amino acids. The CDR3 bases are TGTGCCAGCAGCTCGCGACAGGGCGGCGATGAAAAACTGTTTTTT. Amino acid sequence: CASSSRQGGDEKLFF. The variable domain in full, completed from reference TRBV7-2 and TRBJ1-4, reads GAGVSQSPSNKVTEKGKDVELRCDPISGHTALYWYRQSLGQGLEFLIYFQGNSAPDKSGLPSDRFSAERTGGSVSTLTIQRTQQEDSAVYLCASSSRQGGDEKLFFGSGTQLSVL.

This chain uses TRBV7-9 with TRBJ2-5; 12 bases line up with TRBD2. The germline CDR1 and CDR2 sequences are SEHNR and FQNEAQ (reference sequence). V was pared by 4 bases and J by 2 bases, with 5 bases of the junction left unmatched. This CDR3 region has 16 residues. CDR3 sequence reads: CASSSRTSGVQETQYF. The DNA for the CDR3 is TGTGCCAGCAGCTCCCGGACTAGCGGGGTACAAGAGACCCAGTACTTC.

The chain combines TRBV10-1 with TRBJ2-1; possible D gene TRBD2, 5 bases. The CDR3 runs to 15 residues. Trimming left V 4 bases short and J 5 bases short, with 15 bases between. Looked up from germline, CDR1 is WNHNN and CDR2 is SYGVQD (reference sequence). CDR3 amino acids: CASSVSAVLNNEQFF. DNA of the CDR3: TGCGCCAGCAGTGTGTCAGCGGTTTTGAACAATGAGCAGTTCTTC.

V gene TRBV4-3 combines with J gene TRBJ1-2; D remains ambiguous. CDR1 and CDR2 (germline): LGHNA, YSLEER. Trimming took off 0 bases at V and 4 bases at J, with 12 bases between the two ends. The CDR3 consists of 15 residues. The DNA for the CDR3 is TGCGCCAGCAGCCAAGATTGGCGTAGGAGCTATGGCTACACCTTC. Protein: CASSQDWRRSYGYTF.

The V call is TRBV6-5, the J call TRBJ2-7, with 7 bases identical to TRBD1. Trimming cost V 5 bases and J 5 bases; bases outside gene matches: 12. The germline V gene encodes CDR1 MNHEY and CDR2 SVGAGI. The CDR3 spans 15 residues. CDR3 bases: TGTGCCAGCAGTAGGGAAAGACAGGGCCTCGACGAGCAGTACTTC. It is translated as CASSRERQGLDEQYF.

The CDR3 bases are TGTGCCAGCAGTCCATTCGGACTAGCGGGAGGCTCAGGCAACACAGATACGCAGTATTTT. It translates to CASSPFGLAGGSGNTDTQYF. The chain combines TRBV4-2 with TRBJ2-3, with 14 bases fitting TRBD2. This CDR3 comprises 20 residues. Germline trimming cut 6 bases from V and 2 bases from J; bases unmatched to any gene: 16. Germline V gene lookup returns CDR1 LGHNA and CDR2 YNFKEQ.